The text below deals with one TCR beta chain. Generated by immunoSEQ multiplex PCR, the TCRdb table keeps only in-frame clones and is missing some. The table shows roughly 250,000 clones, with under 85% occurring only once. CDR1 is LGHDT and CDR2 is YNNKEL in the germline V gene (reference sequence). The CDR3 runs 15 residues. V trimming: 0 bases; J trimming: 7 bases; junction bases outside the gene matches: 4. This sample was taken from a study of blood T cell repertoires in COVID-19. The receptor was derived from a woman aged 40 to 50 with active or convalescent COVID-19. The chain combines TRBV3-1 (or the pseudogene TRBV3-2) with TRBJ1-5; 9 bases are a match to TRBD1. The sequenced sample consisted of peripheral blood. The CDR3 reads CASSQEGQGIQPQHF. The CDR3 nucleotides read TGTGCCAGCAGCCAAGAGGGACAGGGAATCCAGCCCCAGCATTTT.